The T cell receptor beta chain described here comes from a study of T cell repertoires in cytomegalovirus infection. For this clonotype: Antigen unknown.

TCRdb used MiXCR to reprocess the reads, holding one entry per CDR3 protein. The table lists approximately 770,000 distinct CDR3 sequences, 25% to 30% of them singletons. Germline assignment: CDR1 SNHLY and CDR2 FYNNEI. The CDR3 sequence is 14 residues long. Between the trimmed V and J ends, which lost 4 bases and 4 bases, there was a span of 14 bases. The source is a human donor in good health (CMV status not recorded). Some clones in this sample may be carry-over from other donors' samples. V usage is TRBV2 and J usage is TRBJ2-7, with a weak D call TRBD1 (5 bases). Here the sequenced sample was cultured CD8+ T cells from PBMCs, taken from culture after CMV antigen stimulation. The CDR3 reads CASSARQNLYEQYV. The CDR3 nucleotides read TGTGCCAGCAGTGCGAGACAGAACCTTTACGAGCAGTACGTC.